One sample yielded the 29 T cell receptor beta chains listed below, sequenced in a study of T cells in localized non-small cell lung cancer. Clones were sequenced by immunoSEQ multiplex PCR, and TCRdb holds only the in-frame ones, with some missing. There are more than 15,000 clones in the sample; about 89% occur only once, and over 25% lies in the top ten. Source: peripheral blood, taken before any cancer treatment. These receptors all stem from a female donor at least 60 years old with stage III squamous cell lung carcinoma.

Details on this clone: The junction departs from the called germline gene at one end, perhaps through a read error. The chain combines TRBV5-8 with TRBJ2-7, with D perhaps matching TRBD2 (5 bases). This CDR3 is 15 amino acids long. Looked up from germline, CDR1 is SGHTS and CDR2 is YDEGEE. CDR3 loop: CASSQEVGELYEQYF. The CDR3, as DNA: TGCGCCAGCAGCCAAGAAGTGGGAGAACTCTACGAGCAGTACTTC.

This sequence joins TRBV28 and TRBJ1-1; D possibly corresponds to TRBD1 (6 bases). This CDR3 region has 14 residues. Germline V gene data show CDR1 as MDHEN and CDR2 as SYDVKM. Trimming stripped 5 bases from V and 6 bases from J, with 16 bases between. In DNA form, the CDR3 reads TGTGCCAGCAGTGCGAGGGGGGGGAAGGCTGAAGCTTTCTTT. Translation: CASSARGGKAEAFF.

The gene calls are TRBV5-1 and TRBJ2-5; no clear D. The CDR3 spans 15 residues. Germline CDR1 and CDR2: SGHRS and YFSETQ. The V and J ends lost 0 bases and 2 bases respectively, with 11 bases between them. The CDR3 sequence: CASSLGITQQETQYF. The CDR3 DNA is TGCGCCAGCAGCTTGGGGATTACTCAACAAGAGACCCAGTACTTC. The full variable domain, completed using reference TRBV5-1 and TRBJ2-5, is KAGVTQTPRYLIKTRGQQVTLSCSPISGHRSVSWYQQTPGQGLQFLFEYFSETQRNKGNFPGRFSGRQFSNSRSEMNVSTLELGDSALYLCASSLGITQQETQYFGPGTRLLVL.

V is TRBV14 and J is TRBJ1-3; weak D call: TRBD1 (6 bases). CDR1 is SGHDN, CDR2 FVKESK, per germline. V was pared by 8 bases and J by 0 bases, with 26 bases between. The CDR3 spans 19 residues. The DNA of the CDR3 is TGTGCCAGCCCCCCGGCCGGGACGCCTGGGGGGCCCTCTGGAAACACCATATATTTT. Protein sequence: CASPPAGTPGGPSGNTIYF.

V gene TRBV7-3 combines with J gene TRBJ2-2, with D uncertain. The CDR3 length is 15 residues. CDR1 SGHTA and CDR2 FQGTGA come from the germline V gene. The V end lost 1 base, the J end lost 2 bases, and 8 bases lay between the germline ends. CDR3 nucleotide sequence: TGTGCCAGCAGCTTAAATTCGGCAAACACCGGGGAGCTGTTTTTT. The encoded protein is CASSLNSANTGELFF.

The chain couples TRBV27 to TRBJ2-3; no firm D call. Germline lookup yields CDR1 MNHEY and CDR2 SMNVEV (reference sequence). The CDR3 loop spans 14 amino acids. The V and J ends lost 6 bases and 4 bases respectively, with 14 bases between them. In nucleotides, the CDR3 is TGTGCCAGCAGGGCGGTTAGTTGGGCAGATACGCAGTATTTT. Its protein product is CASRAVSWADTQYF.

V and J are TRBV7-9 and TRBJ2-2; 8 nucleotides line up with TRBD1. Trimming removed 6 bases from V and 6 bases from J; junction bases left unmatched: 3. Germline V lookup: CDR1 SEHNR, CDR2 FQNEAQ (reference sequence). CDR3 size: 13 residues. CDR3 DNA sequence: TGTGCCAGCAGTAGGACAGGGTCCGGGGAGCTGTTTTTT. Translated: CASSRTGSGELFF.

Concerning this clone itself: An end of the junction does not agree with germline; a read error may underlie this. The same CDR3 also results from other DNA sequences found in this sample. This sequence joins TRBV10-3 and TRBJ1-1; D may be TRBD1 (5 bases). This CDR3 region has 15 residues. Looked up from germline, CDR1 is ENHRY and CDR2 is SYGVKD. The CDR3 loop is CAISEWSRAGTEAFF. The CDR3 DNA follows: TGTGCCATCAGTGAGTGGTCCAGGGCCGGGACTGAGGCTTTCTTT.

V gene TRBV19 combines with J gene TRBJ1-5, with 8 bases fitting TRBD1. This CDR3 is 14 amino acids long. The germline CDR1 and CDR2 sequences are LNHDA and SQIVND (reference sequence). Trimming cost V 3 bases and J 7 bases; bases outside gene matches: 5. CDR3 in DNA: TGTGCCAGTAGTATCCGGGACAGGCCCCAGCCCCAGCATTTT. The encoded protein is CASSIRDRPQPQHF.

V usage is TRBV4-1 and J usage is TRBJ2-7; 11 bases match TRBD2. CDR3 length: 18 residues. J lost 1 base, V lost 0 bases, and 8 bases had no gene match. CDR1 is MGHRA, CDR2 YSYEKL, per germline. CDR3 region: CASSQEVSLAGDSYEQYF. CDR3 in DNA: TGCGCCAGCAGCCAAGAAGTATCACTAGCGGGAGATTCCTACGAGCAGTACTTC.

This clone has more than one count but fewer than ten. This rearrangement joins TRBV19 to TRBJ2-4; D gene unclear. V was shortened by 3 bases and J by 1 base, with 7 bases between the two germline ends. In germline, CDR1 is LNHDA, CDR2 SQIVND (reference sequence). The CDR3 has 14 amino acids. The CDR3 loop is CASSMMRAKNIQYF. The DNA for the CDR3 is TGTGCCAGTAGTATGATGAGGGCCAAAAACATTCAGTACTTC.

This clone was counted once. This chain connects TRBV5-4 to TRBJ2-1; 7 nucleotides agree with TRBD2. The CDR3 covers 12 residues. Germline CDR1 is SGHNT and CDR2 is YYREEE (reference sequence). V lost 4 bases, J lost 12 bases, and 7 bases stayed unmatched. Here the CDR3 DNA reads TGTGCCAGCAGCCCCCTGGGCGGGGGGCAGTTCTTC. Encoded protein: CASSPLGGGQFF.

This clone was detected once. V usage is TRBV6-1 and J usage is TRBJ1-1; D unresolved. Trimming stripped 2 bases from V and 1 base from J, with 8 bases between. Germline CDR1 MNHNS, CDR2 SASEGT. The CDR3 is 14 residues long. This chain's CDR3 is CASSERSGNTEAFF. The CDR3 nucleotides are TGTGCCAGCAGTGAAAGGTCGGGGAACACTGAAGCTTTCTTT.

This chain uses TRBV10-3 with TRBJ1-2, with no clear D. Germline CDR1 and CDR2: ENHRY and SYGVKD. This CDR3 is built from 13 residues. The V gene lost 5 bases and the J gene lost 2 bases, with 9 bases spanning the gap. The CDR3 bases are TGTGCCATCAGTCTCGACGCAAACTATGGCTACACCTTC. As protein: CAISLDANYGYTF.

A note on this clone: At one of its ends the junction is not consistent with the germline gene, which may arise from a read error. The rearrangement uses TRBV7-7 and TRBJ1-1; D remains unclear. Germline V gene lookup returns CDR1 SSHAT and CDR2 FNYEAQ (reference sequence). The CDR3 is made up of 13 amino acids. The CDR3 DNA follows: TGTGCTAGCAGCTCTAAACCGAACACTGAAGCTTTCTTT. Amino acids: CASSSKPNTEAFF.

V and J are TRBV30 and TRBJ2-1; no clear D gene. This CDR3 has 11 residues. Trimming pared 4 bases from V and 5 bases from J, leaving 6 bases between. Per the germline V gene, CDR1 is GTSNPN and CDR2 is SVGIG (reference sequence). The CDR3 sequence is CAWTDNNEQFF. The CDR3 DNA reads TGTGCCTGGACCGATAACAATGAGCAGTTCTTC.

The genes are TRBV28 and TRBJ2-3, with no clear D. The V end lost 2 bases, the J end lost 5 bases, and 11 bases lay between the germline ends. Germline loops: CDR1 MDHEN, CDR2 SYDVKM. The CDR3 has 14 amino acids. This chain's CDR3 is CASSLPVAGDTQYF. As DNA, the CDR3 is TGTGCCAGCAGTTTACCTGTAGCTGGAGATACGCAGTATTTT.

The V gene is TRBV7-9, the J gene TRBJ1-2, with D tentatively TRBD1 (6 bases). The length of the CDR3 is 14 residues. In germline, CDR1 is SEHNR, CDR2 FQNEAQ (reference sequence). The ends were cut back, 5 bases at V and 0 bases at J, with 10 bases in the middle. CDR3 sequence (DNA): TGTGCCAGCAGCACGACAGGTTCTAACTATGGCTACACCTTC. Residues: CASSTTGSNYGYTF.

The chain employs TRBV18 and TRBJ1-1; D unclear. CDR1 and CDR2 (germline): KGHSH, LQKENI. Deletions cut 1 base from V and 1 base from J, with 10 bases between. CDR3 length: 15 amino acids. CDR3 sequence (DNA): TGTGCCAGCTCACCACTAGCCACAGAGAACACTGAAGCTTTCTTT. It codes for CASSPLATENTEAFF.

This chain links TRBV7-8 with TRBJ2-7; 8 positions agree with TRBD2. Looked up from germline, CDR1 is SGHVS and CDR2 is FQNEAQ. Unmatched junction bases numbered 10, after V lost 3 bases and J lost 6 bases. The CDR3 consists of 15 residues. CDR3 in amino acids: CASSFGGEHRGEQYF. CDR3 in DNA: TGTGCCAGCAGCTTCGGGGGGGAGCATCGGGGCGAGCAGTACTTC.

V gene TRBV5-1 combines with J gene TRBJ2-5; D unresolved. The germline V gene has CDR1 SGHRS and CDR2 YFSETQ. The ends were cut back, 7 bases at V and 1 base at J, with 11 bases in the middle. The CDR3 contains 13 residues. The CDR3 spells CASHTETQETQYF. CDR3 coding DNA: TGCGCCAGCCACACAGAGACCCAAGAGACCCAGTACTTC.

CDR3 nucleotides: TGTGCCACCAGCTCCGAGCCCCGATTTGAAGCTTTCTTT. Translation gives CATSSEPRFEAFF. This sequence joins TRBV15 and TRBJ1-1, with D hard to call. Between the trimmed V and J ends, which lost 5 bases and 7 bases, there was a span of 14 bases. The germline gives CDR1 LNHNV, CDR2 YYDKDF (reference sequence). The CDR3 covers 13 residues.

This clone was recorded once. The rearrangement links TRBV18 to TRBJ2-1, with 10 positions matching TRBD1. CDR3 length: 13 amino acids. J lost 8 bases, V lost 4 bases, and 2 bases had no gene match. CDR1 KGHSH and CDR2 LQKENI come from the germline V gene. The CDR3, as DNA: TGTGCCAGCTCACACGGGACAGGGGATGAGCAGTTCTTC. Translated: CASSHGTGDEQFF.

The V and J genes are TRBV19 and TRBJ2-2; D assignment may be TRBD1 or TRBD2 (5 bases each). There are 14 residues in the CDR3. Germline CDR1 and CDR2: LNHDA and SQIVND (reference sequence). V lost 6 bases to trimming and J lost 7 bases, with 15 bases between them. CDR3 nucleotide sequence: TGTGCCAGTAGCCTCGGGACCCAGGGCGGGGAGCTGTTTTTT. This codes for CASSLGTQGGELFF.

The gene calls are TRBV5-1 and TRBJ2-7, with 10 positions matching TRBD2. CDR1 is SGHRS and CDR2 is YFSETQ in the germline V gene. The CDR3 sequence is 18 residues long. V shed 0 bases and J 2 bases; nucleotides not matched to a gene: 11. The CDR3 loop is CASSLAGGTSGKTYEQYF. CDR3 in DNA: TGCGCCAGCAGCTTGGCCGGGGGAACTAGCGGGAAAACCTACGAGCAGTACTTC.

The chain carries TRBV11-2 and TRBJ2-1, with 12 bases aligning to TRBD2. In germline, CDR1 is SGHAT, CDR2 FQNNGV. The CDR3 length is 17 residues. The junction had 12 bases not matched to a gene; V was cut back by 5 bases and J by 7 bases. DNA for the CDR3: TGTGCCAGCAGCCCACCCCTAGCGGGAGGGTTTACGAATGAGCAGTTCTTC. Its translation is CASSPPLAGGFTNEQFF.

This clone was recorded only once. V usage is TRBV2 and J usage is TRBJ1-1; tentatively, D is TRBD1 (6 bases). Between the trimmed V and J ends, which lost 8 bases and 4 bases, there was a span of 11 bases. Germline CDR1 SNHLY, CDR2 FYNNEI. This CDR3 has 12 residues. CDR3 in DNA: TGTGCCAGCTCACAGGGCCCCACTGAAGCTTTCTTT. It specifies CASSQGPTEAFF. Full variable domain (outside the CDR3, taken from reference TRBV2 and TRBJ1-1): EPEVTQTPSHQVTQMGQEVILRCVPISNHLYFYWYRQILGQKVEFLVSFYNNEISEKSEIFDDQFSVERPDGSNFTLKIRSTKLEDSAMYFCASSQGPTEAFFGQGTRLTVV.

This chain uses TRBV2 with TRBJ2-3; 7 nucleotides align to TRBD1. The CDR3 spans 16 residues. Germline trimming cut 7 bases from V and 2 bases from J; bases unmatched to any gene: 12. In germline, CDR1 is SNHLY, CDR2 FYNNEI. CDR3 sequence (DNA): TGTGCCAGCATCTCGGGACAGTCGGCGTACACAGATACGCAGTATTTT. The encoded protein is CASISGQSAYTDTQYF.

The chain couples TRBV2 to TRBJ1-5; TRBD1 agrees at 8 bases. CDR1 SNHLY and CDR2 FYNNEI come from the germline V gene. The CDR3 is 16 amino acids. V was pared by 3 bases and J by 1 base, with 5 bases of the junction left unmatched. The CDR3 DNA sequence: TGTGCCAGCAGTGATTTTGGACAGGGCAGCAATCAGCCCCAGCATTTT. It translates to CASSDFGQGSNQPQHF.